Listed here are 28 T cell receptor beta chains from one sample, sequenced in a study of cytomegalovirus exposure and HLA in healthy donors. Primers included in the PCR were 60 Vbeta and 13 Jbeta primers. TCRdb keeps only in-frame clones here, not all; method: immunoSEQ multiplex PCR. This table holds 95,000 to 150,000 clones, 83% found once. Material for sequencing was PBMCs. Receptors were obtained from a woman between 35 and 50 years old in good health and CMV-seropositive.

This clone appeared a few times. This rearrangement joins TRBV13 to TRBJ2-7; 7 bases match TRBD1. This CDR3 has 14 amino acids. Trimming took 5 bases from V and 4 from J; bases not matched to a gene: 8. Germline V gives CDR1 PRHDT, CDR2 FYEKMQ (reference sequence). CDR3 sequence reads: CASSLLGQAYEQYF. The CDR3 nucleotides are TGTGCCAGCAGCCTCTTAGGACAGGCATACGAGCAGTACTTC.

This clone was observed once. CDR3 region: CASSIDRGGTKFF. In DNA, the CDR3 is TGTGCCAGTAGTATAGATCGGGGAGGAACGAAGTTCTTC. The rearrangement links TRBV19 to TRBJ2-1; TRBD2 might be the D (6 bases). The germline V and J ends were trimmed by 0 bases and 14 bases, with 14 bases remaining between them. Germline V gene data show CDR1 as LNHDA and CDR2 as SQIVND (reference sequence). The CDR3 runs 13 residues.

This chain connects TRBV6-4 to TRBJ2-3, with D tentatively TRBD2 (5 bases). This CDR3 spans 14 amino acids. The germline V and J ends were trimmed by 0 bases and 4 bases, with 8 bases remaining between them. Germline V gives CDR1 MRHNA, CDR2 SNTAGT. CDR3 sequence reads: CASSDSGSADTQYF. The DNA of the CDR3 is TGTGCCAGCAGTGACTCAGGGAGCGCAGATACGCAGTATTTT.

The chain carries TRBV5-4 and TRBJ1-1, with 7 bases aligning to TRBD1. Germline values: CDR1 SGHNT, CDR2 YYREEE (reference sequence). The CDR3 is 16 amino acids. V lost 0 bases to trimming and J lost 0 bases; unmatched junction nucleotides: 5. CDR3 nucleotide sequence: TGTGCCAGCAGCTTGGATCCAAGGGGGCTGAACACTGAAGCTTTCTTT. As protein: CASSLDPRGLNTEAFF.

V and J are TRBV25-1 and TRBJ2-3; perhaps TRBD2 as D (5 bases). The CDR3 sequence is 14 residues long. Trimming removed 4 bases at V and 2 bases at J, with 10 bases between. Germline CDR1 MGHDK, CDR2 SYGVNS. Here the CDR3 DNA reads TGTGCCAGCAGTGTGGCTAGCTTCACAGATACGCAGTATTTT. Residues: CASSVASFTDTQYF.

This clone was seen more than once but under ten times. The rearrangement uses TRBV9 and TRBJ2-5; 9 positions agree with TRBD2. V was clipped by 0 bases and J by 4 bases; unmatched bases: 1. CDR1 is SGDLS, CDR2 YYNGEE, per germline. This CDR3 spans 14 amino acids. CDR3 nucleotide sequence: TGTGCCAGCAGCGTAGGTAGCGGGAGAGAGACCCAGTACTTC. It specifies CASSVGSGRETQYF.

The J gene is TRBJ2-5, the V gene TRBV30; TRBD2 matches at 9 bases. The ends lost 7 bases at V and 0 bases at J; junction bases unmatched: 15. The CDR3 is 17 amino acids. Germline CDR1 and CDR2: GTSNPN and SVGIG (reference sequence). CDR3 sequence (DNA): TGTGCCTCGTCACCCGGGACTAGCCTTTTTTACCAAGAGACCCAGTACTTC. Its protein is CASSPGTSLFYQETQYF. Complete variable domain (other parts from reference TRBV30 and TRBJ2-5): SQTIHQWPATLVQPVGSPLSLECTVEGTSNPNLYWYRQAAGRGLQLLFYSVGIGQISSEVPQNLSASRPQDRQFILSSKKLLLSDSGFYLCASSPGTSLFYQETQYFGPGTRLLVL.

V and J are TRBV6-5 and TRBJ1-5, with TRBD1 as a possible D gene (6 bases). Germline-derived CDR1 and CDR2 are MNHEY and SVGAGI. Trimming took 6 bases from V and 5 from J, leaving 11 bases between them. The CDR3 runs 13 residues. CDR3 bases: TGTGCCAGCAGCCCGGACAGAGATCAGCCCCAGCATTTT. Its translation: CASSPDRDQPQHF.

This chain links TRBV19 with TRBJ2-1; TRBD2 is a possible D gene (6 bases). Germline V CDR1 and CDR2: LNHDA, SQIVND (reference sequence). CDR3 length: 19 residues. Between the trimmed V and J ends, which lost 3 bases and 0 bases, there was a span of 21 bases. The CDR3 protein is CASSIYGPGRLGSYNEQFF. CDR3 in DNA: TGTGCCAGTAGTATTTATGGGCCTGGGAGGTTGGGCTCCTACAATGAGCAGTTCTTC.

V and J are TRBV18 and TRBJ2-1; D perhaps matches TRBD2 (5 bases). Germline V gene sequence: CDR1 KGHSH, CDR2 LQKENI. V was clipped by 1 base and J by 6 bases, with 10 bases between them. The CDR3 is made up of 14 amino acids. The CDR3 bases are TGTGCCAGCTCACCACTAGCGAACCTCAATGAGCAGTTCTTC. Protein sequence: CASSPLANLNEQFF.

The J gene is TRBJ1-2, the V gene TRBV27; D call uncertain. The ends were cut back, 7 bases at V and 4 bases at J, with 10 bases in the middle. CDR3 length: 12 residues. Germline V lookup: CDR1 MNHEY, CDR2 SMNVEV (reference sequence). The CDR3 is CASTPGSYGYTF. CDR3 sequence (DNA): TGTGCCAGCACCCCCGGTAGCTATGGCTACACCTTC.

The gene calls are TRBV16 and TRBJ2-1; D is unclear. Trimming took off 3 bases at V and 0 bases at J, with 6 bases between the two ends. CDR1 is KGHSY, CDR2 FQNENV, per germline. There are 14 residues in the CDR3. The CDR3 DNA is TGTGCCAGCAGCCAGTTTCGCTCCTACAATGAGCAGTTCTTC. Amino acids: CASSQFRSYNEQFF.

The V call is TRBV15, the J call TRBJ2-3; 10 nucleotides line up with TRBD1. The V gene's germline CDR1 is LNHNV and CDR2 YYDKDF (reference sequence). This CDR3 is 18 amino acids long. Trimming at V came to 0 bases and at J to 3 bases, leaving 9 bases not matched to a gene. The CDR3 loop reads CATSREPNPGQGTDTQYF. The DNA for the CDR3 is TGTGCCACCAGCAGAGAACCAAACCCGGGACAGGGGACAGATACGCAGTATTTT.

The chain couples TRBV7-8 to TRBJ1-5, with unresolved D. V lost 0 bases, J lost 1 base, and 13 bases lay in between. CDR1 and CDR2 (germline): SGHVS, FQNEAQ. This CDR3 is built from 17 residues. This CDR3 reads CASSLAMEVYSNQPQHF. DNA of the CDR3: TGTGCCAGCAGCTTAGCGATGGAGGTTTACAGCAATCAGCCCCAGCATTTT.

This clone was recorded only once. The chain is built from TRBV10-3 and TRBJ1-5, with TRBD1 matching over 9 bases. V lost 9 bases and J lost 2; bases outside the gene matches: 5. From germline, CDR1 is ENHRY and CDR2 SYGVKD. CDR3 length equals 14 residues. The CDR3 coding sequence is TGTGCCATAGGACGGGACAGGGGCAATCAGCCCCAGCATTTT. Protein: CAIGRDRGNQPQHF.

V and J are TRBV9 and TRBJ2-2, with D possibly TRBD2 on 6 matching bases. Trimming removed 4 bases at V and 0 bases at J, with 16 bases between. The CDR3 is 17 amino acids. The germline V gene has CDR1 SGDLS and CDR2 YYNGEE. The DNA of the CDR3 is TGTGCCAGCAGCCCCTTCGGAAGCGGGTCGAACACCGGGGAGCTGTTTTTT. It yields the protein CASSPFGSGSNTGELFF.

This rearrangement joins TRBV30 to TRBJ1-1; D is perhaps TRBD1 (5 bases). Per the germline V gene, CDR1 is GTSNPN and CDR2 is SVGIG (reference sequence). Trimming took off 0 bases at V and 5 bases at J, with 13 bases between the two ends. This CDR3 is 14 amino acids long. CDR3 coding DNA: TGTGCCTGGAGTGTACGTAGGGAGGGGACTGAAGCTTTCTTT. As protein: CAWSVRREGTEAFF.

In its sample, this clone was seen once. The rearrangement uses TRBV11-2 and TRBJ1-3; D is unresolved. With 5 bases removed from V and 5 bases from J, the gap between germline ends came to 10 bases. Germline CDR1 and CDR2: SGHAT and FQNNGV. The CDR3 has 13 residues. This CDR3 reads CASSPPTRNTIYF. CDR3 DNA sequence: TGTGCCAGCAGCCCACCGACAAGAAACACCATATATTTT. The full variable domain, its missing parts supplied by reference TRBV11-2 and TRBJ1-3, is EAGVAQSPRYKIIEKRQSVAFWCNPISGHATLYWYQQILGQGPKLLIQFQNNGVVDDSQLPKDRFSAERLKGVDSTLKIQPAKLEDSAVYLCASSPPTRNTIYFGEGSWLTVV.

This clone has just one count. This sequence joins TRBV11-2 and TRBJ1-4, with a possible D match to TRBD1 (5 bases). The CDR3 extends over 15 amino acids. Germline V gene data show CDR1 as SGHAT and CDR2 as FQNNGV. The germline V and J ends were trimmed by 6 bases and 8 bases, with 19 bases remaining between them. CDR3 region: CASRPAFGAWEKLFF. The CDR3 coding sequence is TGTGCCAGCAGGCCCGCGTTTGGGGCGTGGGAAAAACTGTTTTTT.

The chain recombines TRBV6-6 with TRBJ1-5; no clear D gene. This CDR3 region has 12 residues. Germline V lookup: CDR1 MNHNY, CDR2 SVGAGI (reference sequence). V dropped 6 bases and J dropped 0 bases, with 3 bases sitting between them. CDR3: CASRYSNQPQHF. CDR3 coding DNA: TGTGCCAGCAGATATAGCAATCAGCCCCAGCATTTT.

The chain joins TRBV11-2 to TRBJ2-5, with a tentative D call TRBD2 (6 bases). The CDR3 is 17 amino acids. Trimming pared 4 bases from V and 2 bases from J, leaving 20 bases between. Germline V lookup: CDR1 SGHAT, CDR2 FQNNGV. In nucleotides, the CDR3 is TGTGCCAGCAGCTCTGCCGGTGGTGGAGGGCCTCAAGAGACCCAGTACTTC. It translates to CASSSAGGGGPQETQYF.

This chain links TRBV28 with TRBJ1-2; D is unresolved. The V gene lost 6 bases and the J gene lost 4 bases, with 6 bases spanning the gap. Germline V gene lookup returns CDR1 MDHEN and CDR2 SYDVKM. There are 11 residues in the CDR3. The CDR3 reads CASRTSYGYTF. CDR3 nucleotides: TGTGCCAGCAGGACATCCTATGGCTACACCTTC.

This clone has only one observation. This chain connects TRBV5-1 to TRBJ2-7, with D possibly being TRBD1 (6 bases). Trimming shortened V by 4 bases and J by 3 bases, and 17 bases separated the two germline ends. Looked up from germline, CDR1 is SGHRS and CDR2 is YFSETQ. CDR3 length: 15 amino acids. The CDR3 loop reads CASSSSSGTHYEQYF. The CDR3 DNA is TGCGCCAGCAGCAGCTCCTCCGGGACACACTACGAGCAGTACTTC.

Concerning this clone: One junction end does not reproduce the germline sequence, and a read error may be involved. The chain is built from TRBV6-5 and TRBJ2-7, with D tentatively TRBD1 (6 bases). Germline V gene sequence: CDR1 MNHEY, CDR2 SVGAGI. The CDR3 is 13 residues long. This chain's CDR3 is CASRVGATYEQYF. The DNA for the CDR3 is TGTGCTAGCAGGGTGGGGGCAACCTACGAGCAGTACTTC.

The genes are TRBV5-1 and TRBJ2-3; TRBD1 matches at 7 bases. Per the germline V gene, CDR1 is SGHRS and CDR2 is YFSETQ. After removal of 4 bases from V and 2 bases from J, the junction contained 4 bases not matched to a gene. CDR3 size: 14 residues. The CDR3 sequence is CASSPGQLTDTQYF. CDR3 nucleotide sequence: TGCGCCAGCAGCCCGGGACAGCTCACAGATACGCAGTATTTT. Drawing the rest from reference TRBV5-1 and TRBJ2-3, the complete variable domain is KAGVTQTPRYLIKTRGQQVTLSCSPISGHRSVSWYQQTPGQGLQFLFEYFSETQRNKGNFPGRFSGRQFSNSRSEMNVSTLELGDSALYLCASSPGQLTDTQYFGPGTRLTVL.

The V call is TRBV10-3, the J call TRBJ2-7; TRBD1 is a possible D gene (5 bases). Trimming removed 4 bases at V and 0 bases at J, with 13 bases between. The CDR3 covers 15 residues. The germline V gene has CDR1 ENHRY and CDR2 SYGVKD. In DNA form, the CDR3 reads TGTGCCATCAGTGGCCGGCAGGGTCACTCCTACGAGCAGTACTTC. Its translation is CAISGRQGHSYEQYF.

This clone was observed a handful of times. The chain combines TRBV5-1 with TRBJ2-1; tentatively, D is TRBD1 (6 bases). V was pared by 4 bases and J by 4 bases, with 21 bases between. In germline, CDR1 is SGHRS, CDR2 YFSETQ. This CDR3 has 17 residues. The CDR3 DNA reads TGCGCCAGCAGCCAATCCACAGGAAGGGGGATTTACAATGAGCAGTTCTTC. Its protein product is CASSQSTGRGIYNEQFF.

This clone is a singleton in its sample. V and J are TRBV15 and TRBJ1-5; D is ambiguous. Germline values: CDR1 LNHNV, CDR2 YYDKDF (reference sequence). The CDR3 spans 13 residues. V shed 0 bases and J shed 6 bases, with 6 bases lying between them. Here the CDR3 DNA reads TGTGCCACCAGCAGAGATCCGGGTCAGCCCCAGCATTTT. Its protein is CATSRDPGQPQHF.